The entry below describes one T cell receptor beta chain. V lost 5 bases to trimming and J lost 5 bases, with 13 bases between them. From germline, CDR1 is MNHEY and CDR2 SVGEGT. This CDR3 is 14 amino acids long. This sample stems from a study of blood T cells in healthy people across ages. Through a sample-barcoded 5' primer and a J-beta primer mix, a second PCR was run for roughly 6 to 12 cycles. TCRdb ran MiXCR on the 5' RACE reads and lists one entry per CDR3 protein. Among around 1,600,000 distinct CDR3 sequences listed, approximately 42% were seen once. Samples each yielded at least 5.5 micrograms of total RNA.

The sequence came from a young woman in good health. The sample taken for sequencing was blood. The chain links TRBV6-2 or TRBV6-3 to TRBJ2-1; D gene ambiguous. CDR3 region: CASSHVRRNNEQFF. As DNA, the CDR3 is TGTGCCAGCAGTCACGTCCGACGGAACAATGAGCAGTTCTTC.